Listed below are T cell receptor beta chains from one sample, sequenced in a study of blood T cell repertoires in COVID-19. Assay used: immunoSEQ multiplex PCR; TCRdb lists only in-frame clones, some missing. The sample contains some 200,000 clones, over 75% of which appear only once. The source material was PBMCs or T cells enriched from blood (not recorded which). The origin of the receptors is a woman between 18 and 29 years old who had recovered from COVID-19. Both conserved end residues are part of each CDR3. Fields, in order: clone size, V gene, J gene, D gene, CDR3 DNA, CDR3 protein. A D gene is named only where the DNA matches it firmly. Only part of the rows carry a size: once, few, many, or a class if the clone is expanded.

clone_size: NA
v_call: TRBV18
j_call: TRBJ1-5
d_call: NA
cdr3_nt: TGTGCCAGCTCATCGGACTGGAATCAGCCCCAGCATTTT
cdr3_aa: CASSSDWNQPQHF

clone_size: NA
v_call: TRBV7-9
j_call: TRBJ2-1
d_call: TRBD2
cdr3_nt: TGTGCCAGCAGCTTAGGGACTAGCGGGAGTAATGAGCAGTTCTTC
cdr3_aa: CASSLGTSGSNEQFF

clone_size: NA
v_call: TRBV7-3
j_call: TRBJ2-1
d_call: NA
cdr3_nt: TGTGCCAGCAGCTTAGGAGGGGAAGCTGAGCAGTTCTTC
cdr3_aa: CASSLGGEAEQFF

clone_size: NA
v_call: TRBV27
j_call: TRBJ1-2
d_call: TRBD1
cdr3_nt: TGTGCCAGCGGATACCTGGGACAGGGGGCGGATGGCTACACCTTC
cdr3_aa: CASGYLGQGADGYTF

clone_size: NA
v_call: TRBV18
j_call: TRBJ2-1
d_call: TRBD2
cdr3_nt: TGTGCCAGCTCACGACAACTAGCGGGAGGTGGCGATGAGCAGTTCTTC
cdr3_aa: CASSRQLAGGGDEQFF

clone_size: NA
v_call: TRBV6-6
j_call: TRBJ2-7
d_call: NA
cdr3_nt: TGTGCCAGCAGTTACTCGACAACCCTATCCTACGAGCAGTACTTC
cdr3_aa: CASSYSTTLSYEQYF

clone_size: NA
v_call: TRBV28
j_call: TRBJ1-3
d_call: TRBD1
cdr3_nt: TGTGCCAGCAGAACACAGGGGGCGGACACCATATATTTT
cdr3_aa: CASRTQGADTIYF

clone_size: NA
v_call: TRBV15
j_call: TRBJ2-1
d_call: TRBD2
cdr3_nt: TGTGCCACCAGCAGAGATTTTAGGGGCGGGAGTCCCCGGTTCTTC
cdr3_aa: CATSRDFRGGSPRFF

clone_size: NA
v_call: TRBV13
j_call: TRBJ2-1
d_call: TRBD1
cdr3_nt: TGTGCCAGCAGCTCGTGGACAGGGATGGCCTACAATGAGCAGTTCTTC
cdr3_aa: CASSSWTGMAYNEQFF

clone_size: NA
v_call: TRBV7-2
j_call: TRBJ2-7
d_call: NA
cdr3_nt: TGTGCCAGCAGCTTAGCGTGGTCCAGCGAGCAGTACTTC
cdr3_aa: CASSLAWSSEQYF

clone_size: NA
v_call: TRBV5-1
j_call: TRBJ2-6
d_call: NA
cdr3_nt: TGCGCCAGCAGCCAGGATGGGTCAGTCTCTGGGGCCAACGTCCTGACTTTC
cdr3_aa: CASSQDGSVSGANVLTF

clone_size: NA
v_call: TRBV28
j_call: TRBJ2-1
d_call: TRBD2
cdr3_nt: TGTGCCAGCAGTTTCCGGGGACTAGGGACCCACAATGAGCAGTTCTTC
cdr3_aa: CASSFRGLGTHNEQFF

clone_size: NA
v_call: TRBV7-7
j_call: TRBJ2-7
d_call: TRBD2
cdr3_nt: TGTGCTAGCAGCCCGGGGACTAGCAGAACCTACGAGCAGTACTTC
cdr3_aa: CASSPGTSRTYEQYF

clone_size: many
v_call: TRBV4-2
j_call: TRBJ2-5
d_call: TRBD2
cdr3_nt: TGTGCCAGCAGCCAAGATTGGAGGGAGGGCCCTCTGGAGACCCAGTACTTC
cdr3_aa: CASSQDWREGPLETQYF

clone_size: NA
v_call: TRBV12-3/TRBV12-4
j_call: TRBJ1-4
d_call: NA
cdr3_nt: TGTGCCAGCAGTCTCAATGAAAAACTGTTTTTT
cdr3_aa: CASSLNEKLFF

clone_size: NA
v_call: TRBV14
j_call: TRBJ1-5
d_call: TRBD1
cdr3_nt: TGTGCCAGCAGCCTAAAGCAACCGGGACAGGAGAAGTCGTGGAATCAGCCCCAGCATTTT
cdr3_aa: CASSLKQPGQEKSWNQPQHF

clone_size: NA
v_call: TRBV27
j_call: TRBJ2-1
d_call: NA
cdr3_nt: TGTGCCAGCAGTCGTGACTCATATGAGCAGTTCTTC
cdr3_aa: CASSRDSYEQFF

clone_size: NA
v_call: TRBV19
j_call: TRBJ1-2
d_call: NA
cdr3_nt: TGTGCCAGCAAGGGAGGCGGGTATGGCTACACCTTC
cdr3_aa: CASKGGGYGYTF

clone_size: NA
v_call: TRBV4-1
j_call: TRBJ1-5
d_call: TRBD1
cdr3_nt: TGCGCCAGCAGCCAAAGGACAGGGTCGTATCGCAATCAGCCCCAGCATTTT
cdr3_aa: CASSQRTGSYRNQPQHF

clone_size: NA
v_call: TRBV19
j_call: TRBJ2-1
d_call: NA
cdr3_nt: TGTGCCAGTAGTATAGTAGCGGAGCGCTCCTACAATGAGCAGTTCTTC
cdr3_aa: CASSIVAERSYNEQFF

clone_size: NA
v_call: TRBV6-2/TRBV6-3
j_call: TRBJ2-7
d_call: NA
cdr3_nt: TGTGCCAGCAGCCCGACAGCTTACGAGCAGTACTTC
cdr3_aa: CASSPTAYEQYF

clone_size: once
v_call: TRBV7-9
j_call: TRBJ1-5
d_call: NA
cdr3_nt: TGTGCCAGCAGCTCTGCGACAGGCCATCAGCCCCAGCATTTT
cdr3_aa: CASSSATGHQPQHF

clone_size: NA
v_call: TRBV9
j_call: TRBJ2-2
d_call: NA
cdr3_nt: TGTGCCAGCAGCGTAGGGGCTAGCAGCACCGGGGAGCTGTTTTTT
cdr3_aa: CASSVGASSTGELFF

clone_size: NA
v_call: TRBV6-5
j_call: TRBJ2-2
d_call: NA
cdr3_nt: TGTGCCAGCAGTTGGGGCGGGGCGAACACCGGGGAGCTGTTTTTT
cdr3_aa: CASSWGGANTGELFF

clone_size: NA
v_call: TRBV30
j_call: TRBJ1-3
d_call: NA
cdr3_nt: TGCACGGGCGGGACCGACTCTGGAAACACCATATATTTT
cdr3_aa: CTGGTDSGNTIYF

clone_size: once
v_call: TRBV27
j_call: TRBJ1-1
d_call: NA
cdr3_nt: TGTGCCAGCAGTTATCCTGGAGGCGCTGAAGCTTTCTTT
cdr3_aa: CASSYPGGAEAFF

clone_size: once
v_call: TRBV11-1
j_call: TRBJ1-1
d_call: TRBD1
cdr3_nt: TGTGCCAGCAGCAAAGACAGGGGCTCTGAAGCTTTCTTT
cdr3_aa: CASSKDRGSEAFF

clone_size: NA
v_call: TRBV28
j_call: TRBJ1-2
d_call: TRBD1
cdr3_nt: TGTGCCAGCAGTCCGGACAGGGACTATGGCTACACCTTC
cdr3_aa: CASSPDRDYGYTF

clone_size: NA
v_call: TRBV28
j_call: TRBJ2-3
d_call: TRBD1
cdr3_nt: TGTGCCAGCAGGGTCGGACAGGGCGAGACAGATACGCAGTATTTT
cdr3_aa: CASRVGQGETDTQYF

clone_size: NA
v_call: TRBV5-1
j_call: TRBJ2-4
d_call: NA
cdr3_nt: TGCGCCAGCAGCTTAGGCCGGCAAGCCAGACTAGCCAAAAACATTCAGTACTTC
cdr3_aa: CASSLGRQARLAKNIQYF

clone_size: NA
v_call: TRBV28
j_call: TRBJ2-3
d_call: NA
cdr3_nt: TGTGCCAGCAGCCCAAGGCCTAGCGTTTACTTGACAGATACGCAGTATTTT
cdr3_aa: CASSPRPSVYLTDTQYF

clone_size: NA
v_call: TRBV6-2/TRBV6-3
j_call: TRBJ1-5
d_call: NA
cdr3_nt: TGTGCCAGCAGTTACCGGGAGGGGGGCCGCAATCAGCCCCAGCATTTT
cdr3_aa: CASSYREGGRNQPQHF

clone_size: once
v_call: TRBV5-1
j_call: TRBJ2-7
d_call: TRBD2
cdr3_nt: TGCGCCAGCAGCTGGGGACTAGCGGGAACCGAGCAGTACTTC
cdr3_aa: CASSWGLAGTEQYF

clone_size: NA
v_call: TRBV4-2
j_call: TRBJ2-1
d_call: TRBD2
cdr3_nt: TGTGCCAGCGGGCTTAGCGGGAATGAGCAGTTCTTC
cdr3_aa: CASGLSGNEQFF

clone_size: NA
v_call: TRBV5-3
j_call: TRBJ2-7
d_call: NA
cdr3_nt: TGTGCCTGCACCTGTGTCCGGCTAGCCACAATCTACGAGCAGTACTTC
cdr3_aa: CACTCVRLATIYEQYF

clone_size: NA
v_call: TRBV7-8
j_call: TRBJ2-5
d_call: TRBD1
cdr3_nt: TGTGCCAGCAGCTGGCCAAGGGACAGGGGGATCACAGAAGAGACCCAGTACTTC
cdr3_aa: CASSWPRDRGITEETQYF

clone_size: NA
v_call: TRBV4-1
j_call: TRBJ2-5
d_call: TRBD2
cdr3_nt: TGCGCCAGCAGCCAAGATCCGGCTAGCGGGAGTAGGGAGACCCAGTACTTC
cdr3_aa: CASSQDPASGSRETQYF

clone_size: NA
v_call: TRBV5-1
j_call: TRBJ2-7
d_call: TRBD2
cdr3_nt: TGCGCCAGCCGACCGACTAGCGGGTCCTACGAGCAGTACTTC
cdr3_aa: CASRPTSGSYEQYF

clone_size: NA
v_call: TRBV28
j_call: TRBJ1-3
d_call: NA
cdr3_nt: TGTGCCAGCACCCGTCCTAGGCGGGACGGAGGAACTGGAAACACCATATATTTT
cdr3_aa: CASTRPRRDGGTGNTIYF

clone_size: NA
v_call: TRBV5-4
j_call: TRBJ1-2
d_call: TRBD1
cdr3_nt: TGTGCCAGCAGGCCTAGACAGGGGGCGAGTTTATCTGGCTACACCTTC
cdr3_aa: CASRPRQGASLSGYTF

clone_size: once
v_call: TRBV9
j_call: TRBJ1-2
d_call: NA
cdr3_nt: TGTGCCAGCAGCGGGTTCAGGCGAGGCTACACCTTC
cdr3_aa: CASSGFRRGYTF

clone_size: NA
v_call: TRBV2
j_call: TRBJ2-5
d_call: TRBD2
cdr3_nt: TGTGCCAGCAGTCCTAGGACTAGCCCCAGGGAGACCCAGTACTTC
cdr3_aa: CASSPRTSPRETQYF

clone_size: NA
v_call: TRBV5-6
j_call: TRBJ2-1
d_call: TRBD1
cdr3_nt: TGTGCCAGCAGCCCCAGGACAGGGGATGAGCAGTTCTTC
cdr3_aa: CASSPRTGDEQFF

clone_size: NA
v_call: TRBV23-1
j_call: TRBJ2-1
d_call: TRBD1
cdr3_nt: TGCGCCAGCAGTCAATCCGAACTACGCCTCCTGGACAGGGGGCTTGACAATGAGCAGTTCTTC
cdr3_aa: CASSQSELRLLDRGLDNEQFF